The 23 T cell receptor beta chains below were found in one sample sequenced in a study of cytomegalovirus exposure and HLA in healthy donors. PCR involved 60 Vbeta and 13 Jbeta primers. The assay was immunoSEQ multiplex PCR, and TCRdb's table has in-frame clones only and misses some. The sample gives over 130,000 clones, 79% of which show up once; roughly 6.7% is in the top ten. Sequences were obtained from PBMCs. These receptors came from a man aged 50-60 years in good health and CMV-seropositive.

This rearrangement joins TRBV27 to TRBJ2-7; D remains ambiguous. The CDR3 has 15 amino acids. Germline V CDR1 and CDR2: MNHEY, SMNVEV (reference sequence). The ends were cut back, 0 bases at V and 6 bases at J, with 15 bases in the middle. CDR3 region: CASSLSLSGGGEQYF. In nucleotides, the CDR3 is TGTGCCAGCAGTTTATCGCTCTCGGGTGGTGGCGAGCAGTACTTC.

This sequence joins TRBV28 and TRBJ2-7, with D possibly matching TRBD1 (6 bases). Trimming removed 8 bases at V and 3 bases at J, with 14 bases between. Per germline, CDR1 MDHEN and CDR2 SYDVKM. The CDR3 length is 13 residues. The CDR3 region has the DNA TGTGCCAGCGTACCGACAGGTTTCTACGAGCAGTACTTC. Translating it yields CASVPTGFYEQYF.

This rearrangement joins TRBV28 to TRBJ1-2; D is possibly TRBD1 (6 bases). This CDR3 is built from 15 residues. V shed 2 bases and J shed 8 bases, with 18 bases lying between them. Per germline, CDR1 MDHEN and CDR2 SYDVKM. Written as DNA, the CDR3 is TGTGCCAGCAGTTTACCACTCGGGACATGGGGAGGCTACACCTTC. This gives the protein CASSLPLGTWGGYTF.

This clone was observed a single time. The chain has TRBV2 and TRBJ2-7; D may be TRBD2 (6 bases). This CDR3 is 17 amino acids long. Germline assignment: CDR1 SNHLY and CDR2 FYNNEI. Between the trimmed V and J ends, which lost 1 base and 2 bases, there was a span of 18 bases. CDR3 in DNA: TGTGCCAGCAGTGAAGTCAAAGGAGGGACGGGAACCTACGAGCAGTACTTC. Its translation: CASSEVKGGTGTYEQYF.

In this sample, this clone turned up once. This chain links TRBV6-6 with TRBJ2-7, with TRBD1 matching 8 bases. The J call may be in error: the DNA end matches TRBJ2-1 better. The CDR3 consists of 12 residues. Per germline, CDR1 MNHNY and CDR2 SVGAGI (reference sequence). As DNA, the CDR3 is TGTGCCAGCAGTCCCAGGGGGCACGAGCAGTTCTTC. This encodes CASSPRGHEQFF.

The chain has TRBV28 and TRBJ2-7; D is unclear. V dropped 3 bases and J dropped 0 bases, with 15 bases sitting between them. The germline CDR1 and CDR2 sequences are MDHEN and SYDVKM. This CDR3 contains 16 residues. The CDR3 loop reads CASSFTLQFLSYEQYF. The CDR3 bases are TGTGCCAGCAGTTTTACTCTCCAATTCCTCTCCTACGAGCAGTACTTC.

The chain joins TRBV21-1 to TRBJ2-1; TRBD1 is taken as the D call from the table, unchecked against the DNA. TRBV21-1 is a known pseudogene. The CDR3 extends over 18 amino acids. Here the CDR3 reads CASSIISDRGRTHNEQFF. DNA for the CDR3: TGTGCCAGCAGCATTATTTCGGACAGGGGGCGAACCCACAATGAGCAGTTCTTC.

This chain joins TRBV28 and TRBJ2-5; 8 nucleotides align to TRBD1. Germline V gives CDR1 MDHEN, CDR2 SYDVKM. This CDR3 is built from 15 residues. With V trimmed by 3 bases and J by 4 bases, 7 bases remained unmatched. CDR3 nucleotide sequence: TGTGCCAGCAGTTTGGCTCAGGGGGCGGGAGAGACCCAGTACTTC. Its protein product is CASSLAQGAGETQYF.

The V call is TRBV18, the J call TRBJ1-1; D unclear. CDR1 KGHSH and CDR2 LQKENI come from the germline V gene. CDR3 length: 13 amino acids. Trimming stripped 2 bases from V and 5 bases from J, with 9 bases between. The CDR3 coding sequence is TGTGCCAGCTCACCAATAGAGTATACTGAAGCTTTCTTT. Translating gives CASSPIEYTEAFF.

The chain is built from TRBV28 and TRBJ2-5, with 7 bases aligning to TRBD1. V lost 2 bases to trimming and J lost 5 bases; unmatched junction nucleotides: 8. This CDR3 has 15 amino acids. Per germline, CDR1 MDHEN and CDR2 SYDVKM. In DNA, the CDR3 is TGTGCCAGCAGTTTAGTTTTGACAGGGCGGGAGACCCAGTACTTC. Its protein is CASSLVLTGRETQYF.

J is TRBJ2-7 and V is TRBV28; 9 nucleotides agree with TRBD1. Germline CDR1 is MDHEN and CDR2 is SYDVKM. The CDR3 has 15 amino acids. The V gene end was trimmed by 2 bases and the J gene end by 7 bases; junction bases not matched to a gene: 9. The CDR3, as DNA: TGTGCCAGCAGTTTACCGGGGACAGGGACGGGGGAGCAGTACTTC. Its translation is CASSLPGTGTGEQYF.

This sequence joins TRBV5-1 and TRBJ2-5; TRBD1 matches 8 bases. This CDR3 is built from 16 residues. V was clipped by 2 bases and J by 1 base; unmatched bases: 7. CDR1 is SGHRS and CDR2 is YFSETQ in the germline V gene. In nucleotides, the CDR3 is TGCGCCAGCAGCTTCGACCAACAGGGGGTCCAAGAGACCCAGTACTTC. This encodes CASSFDQQGVQETQYF.

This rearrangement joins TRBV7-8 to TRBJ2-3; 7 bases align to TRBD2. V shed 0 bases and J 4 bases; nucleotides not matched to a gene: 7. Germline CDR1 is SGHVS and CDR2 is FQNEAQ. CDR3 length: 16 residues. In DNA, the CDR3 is TGTGCCAGCAGCTTAGCGGTGGGGGAGGGCTCAGATACGCAGTATTTT. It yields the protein CASSLAVGEGSDTQYF. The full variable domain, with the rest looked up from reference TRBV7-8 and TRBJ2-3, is GAGVSQSPRYKVAKRGQDVALRCDPISGHVSLFWYQQALGQGPEFLTYFQNEAQLDKSGLPSDRFFAERPEGSVSTLKIQRTQQEDSAVYLCASSLAVGEGSDTQYFGPGTRLTVL.

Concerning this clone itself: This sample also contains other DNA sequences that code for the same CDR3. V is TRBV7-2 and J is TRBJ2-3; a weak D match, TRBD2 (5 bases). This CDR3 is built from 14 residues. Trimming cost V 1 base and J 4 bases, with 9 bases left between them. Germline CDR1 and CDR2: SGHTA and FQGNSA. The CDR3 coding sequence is TGTGCCAGCAGCTTAGGCCTAGCCGCAGATACGCAGTATTTT. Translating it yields CASSLGLAADTQYF.

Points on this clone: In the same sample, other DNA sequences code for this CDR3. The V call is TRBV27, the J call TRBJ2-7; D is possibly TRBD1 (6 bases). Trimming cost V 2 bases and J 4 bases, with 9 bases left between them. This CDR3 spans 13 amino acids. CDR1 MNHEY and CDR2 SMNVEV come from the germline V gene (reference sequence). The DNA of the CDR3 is TGTGCCAGCAGTTTAAGCAGGGGTTACGAGCAGTACTTC. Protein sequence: CASSLSRGYEQYF.

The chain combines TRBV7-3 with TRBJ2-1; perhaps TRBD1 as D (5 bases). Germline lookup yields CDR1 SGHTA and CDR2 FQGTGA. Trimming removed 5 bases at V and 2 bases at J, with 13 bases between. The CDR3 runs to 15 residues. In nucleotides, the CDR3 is TGTGCCAGCAGCCCCCAGGGCGCGGCCTACAATGAGCAGTTCTTC. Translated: CASSPQGAAYNEQFF.

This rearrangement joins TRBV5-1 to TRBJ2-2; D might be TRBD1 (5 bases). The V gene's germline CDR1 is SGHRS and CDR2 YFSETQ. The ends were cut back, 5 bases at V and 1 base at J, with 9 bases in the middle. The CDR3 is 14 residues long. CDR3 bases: TGCGCCAGCAGGGGTACAGGGAACACCGGGGAGCTGTTTTTT. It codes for CASRGTGNTGELFF.

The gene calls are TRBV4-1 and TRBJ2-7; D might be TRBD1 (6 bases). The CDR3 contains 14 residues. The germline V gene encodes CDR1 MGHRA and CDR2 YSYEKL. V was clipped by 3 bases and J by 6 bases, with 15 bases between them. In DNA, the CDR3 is TGCGCCAGCAGCCACCCTGGACAGTCGGGCGAGCAGTACTTC. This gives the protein CASSHPGQSGEQYF.

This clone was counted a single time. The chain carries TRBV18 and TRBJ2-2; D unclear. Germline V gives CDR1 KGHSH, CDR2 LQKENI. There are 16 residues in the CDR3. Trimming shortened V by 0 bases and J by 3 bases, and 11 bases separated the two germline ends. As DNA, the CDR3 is TGTGCCAGCTCACCACCGTCTTCGAGAGACACCGGGGAGCTGTTTTTT. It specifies CASSPPSSRDTGELFF.

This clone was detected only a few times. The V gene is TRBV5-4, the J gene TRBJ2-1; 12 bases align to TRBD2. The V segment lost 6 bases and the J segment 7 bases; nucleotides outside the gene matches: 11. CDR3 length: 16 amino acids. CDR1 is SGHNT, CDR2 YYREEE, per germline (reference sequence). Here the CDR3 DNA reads TGTGCCAGCACCCTTGGGGGGACTAGCGGGCCAAATGAGCAGTTCTTC. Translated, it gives CASTLGGTSGPNEQFF.

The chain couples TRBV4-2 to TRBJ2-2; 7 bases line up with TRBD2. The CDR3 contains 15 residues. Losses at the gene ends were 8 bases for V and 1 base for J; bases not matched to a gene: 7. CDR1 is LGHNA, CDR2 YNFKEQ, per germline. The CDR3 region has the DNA TGTGCCAGCGCCCGGGACTACCTGAACACCGGGGAGCTGTTTTTT. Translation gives CASARDYLNTGELFF.

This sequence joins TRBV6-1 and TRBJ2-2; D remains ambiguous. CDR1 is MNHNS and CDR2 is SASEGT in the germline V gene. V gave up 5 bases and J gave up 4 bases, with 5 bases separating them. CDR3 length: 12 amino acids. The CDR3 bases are TGTGCCAGCAGTCTTTCCACCGGGGAGCTGTTTTTT. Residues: CASSLSTGELFF.

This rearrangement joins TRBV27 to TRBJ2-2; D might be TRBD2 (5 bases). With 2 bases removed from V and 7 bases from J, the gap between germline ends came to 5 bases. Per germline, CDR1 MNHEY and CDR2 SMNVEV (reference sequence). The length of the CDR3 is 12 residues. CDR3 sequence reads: CASSLRGGELFF. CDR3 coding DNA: TGTGCCAGCAGTTTACGGGGCGGGGAGCTGTTTTTT.